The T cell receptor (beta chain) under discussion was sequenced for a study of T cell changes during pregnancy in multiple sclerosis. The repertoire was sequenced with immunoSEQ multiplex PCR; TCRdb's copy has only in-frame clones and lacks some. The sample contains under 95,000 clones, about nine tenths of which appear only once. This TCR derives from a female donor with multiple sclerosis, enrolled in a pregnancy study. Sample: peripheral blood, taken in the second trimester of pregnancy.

The CDR3 sequence: CSASPIPTF. The DNA of the CDR3 is TGCAGTGCCTCCCCTATACCCACCTTC. The rearrangement joins TRBV20-1 to TRBJ1-2; D ambiguous. This CDR3 spans 9 amino acids. CDR1 and CDR2 (germline): DFQATT, SNEGSKA (reference sequence). The V end lost 6 bases, the J end lost 13 bases, and 12 bases lay between the germline ends.